These T cell receptor beta chains were read from a single sample in a study of cytomegalovirus exposure and HLA in healthy donors. Only in-frame clones appear in the TCRdb table, and some are missing; sequencing was by immunoSEQ multiplex PCR. Of 120,000 to 150,000 clones in the sample, around 10% were seen once. Sequencing used PBMCs. Receptors originate from a male donor in good health and CMV-seronegative. The CDR3 runs from the conserved cysteine through the conserved F or W. D genes are given only for firm matches. Rows may omit the clone size; those that give it use once, few, many or a size class.

V	D	size	J	DNA	CDR3
TRBV6-1	-	few	TRBJ2-2	TGTGCCAGCCCCGGGGGCACCGGGGAGCTGTTTTTT	CASPGGTGELFF
TRBV5-1	TRBD1	-	TRBJ2-5	TGCGCCAGCAGCTCCGGGACAGGGCAAGAGACCCAGTACTTC	CASSSGTGQETQYF
TRBV5-1	TRBD2	few	TRBJ2-3	TGCGCCAGCAGCTTGGGGGGAGGGGCAGTGACAGATACGCAGTATTTT	CASSLGGGAVTDTQYF
TRBV19	-	-	TRBJ2-7	TGTGCCAGTGCGGGTTACTCCTACGAGCAGTACTTC	CASAGYSYEQYF
TRBV4-3	TRBD2	-	TRBJ2-1	TGCGCCAGCAGCCAAGATCTGGCGGGAGGGCCCAATGAGCAGTTCTTC	CASSQDLAGGPNEQFF
TRBV10-1	TRBD1	few	TRBJ1-2	TGCGCCAGCAGGGGCCGGAATGGGACAGGAAAAACGGGGGACTATGGCTACACCTTC	CASRGRNGTGKTGDYGYTF
TRBV9	-	few	TRBJ2-2	TGTGCCAGCAGCGTAGGGGGCGGATCTACGAGCACCGGGGAGCTGTTTTTT	CASSVGGGSTSTGELFF
TRBV7-9	-	-	TRBJ2-7	TGTGCCAGCAGCTTCGGCGGTCCCTGGGGCGAGCAGTACTTC	CASSFGGPWGEQYF
TRBV2	-	-	TRBJ2-3	TGTGCCAGCAGTGAACGGAGGGGAGATACGCAGTATTTT	CASSERRGDTQYF
TRBV5-6	-	few	TRBJ2-2	TGTGCCAGCAGCTTCTGGACAGCGAACACCGGGGAGCTGTTTTTT	CASSFWTANTGELFF
TRBV10-1	-	few	TRBJ2-5	TGCGCCAGCAGTGGGACGGGGATTTGGGAGACCCAGTACTTC	CASSGTGIWETQYF
TRBV6-5	-	-	TRBJ1-1	TGTGCCAGCAGCCTAGCAGGGGTGGGAAACACTGAAGCTTTCTTT	CASSLAGVGNTEAFF
TRBV4-1	TRBD1	-	TRBJ2-1	TGCGCCAGCAGCCAAGTGGGCAGGGGGTCAAATGAGCAGTTCTTC	CASSQVGRGSNEQFF
TRBV11-2	-	few	TRBJ2-6	TGTGCCAGCAGCGAATTCAGGGGCTCTGGGGCCAACGTCCTGACTTTC	CASSEFRGSGANVLTF
TRBV29-1	-	few	TRBJ1-3	TGCAGCGTGCAGGGGCCTGACAACTCTGGAAACACCATATATTTT	CSVQGPDNSGNTIYF
TRBV9	TRBD1	few	TRBJ1-2	TGTGCCAGCAGCGTAGGCAGGGGGCCCGTCCCCTATGGCTACACCTTC	CASSVGRGPVPYGYTF
TRBV11-1	-	few	TRBJ1-1	TGTGCCAGCAGCTTACTTGAAGCTTTCTTT	CASSLLEAFF
TRBV5-6	TRBD1	-	TRBJ1-2	TGTGCCAGCAGCTTGGAGGGGACAGGGGACTATGGCTACACCTTC	CASSLEGTGDYGYTF
TRBV5-1	-	-	TRBJ1-3	TGCGCCAGCAGCCTATCCACTGGAAACACCATATATTTT	CASSLSTGNTIYF
TRBV4-3	-	few	TRBJ2-5	TGCGCCAGCAGCCAACTGACAGGAGCCCTGCAAGAGACCCAGTACTTC	CASSQLTGALQETQYF
TRBV6-5	-	few	TRBJ1-3	TGTGCCAGCAGTTACGGGGGCCCTGGAAACACCATATATTTT	CASSYGGPGNTIYF
TRBV4-3	-	-	TRBJ2-6	TGCGCCAGCAGCGTAGGGCTTCGGAGGTCCTCTGGGGCCAACGTCCTGACTTTC	CASSVGLRRSSGANVLTF
TRBV5-1	TRBD1	-	TRBJ2-6	TGCGCCAGCAGCTTGGCAGGGGGCTCTGGGGCCAACGTCCTGACTTTC	CASSLAGGSGANVLTF
TRBV6-1	TRBD1	few	TRBJ1-4	TGTGCCAGCAATATGGGACAGACTAATGAAAAACTGTTTTTT	CASNMGQTNEKLFF
TRBV28	TRBD2	-	TRBJ2-7	TGTGCCAGCAGTTTTAGCGGGGGCCCCTACGAGCAGTACTTC	CASSFSGGPYEQYF